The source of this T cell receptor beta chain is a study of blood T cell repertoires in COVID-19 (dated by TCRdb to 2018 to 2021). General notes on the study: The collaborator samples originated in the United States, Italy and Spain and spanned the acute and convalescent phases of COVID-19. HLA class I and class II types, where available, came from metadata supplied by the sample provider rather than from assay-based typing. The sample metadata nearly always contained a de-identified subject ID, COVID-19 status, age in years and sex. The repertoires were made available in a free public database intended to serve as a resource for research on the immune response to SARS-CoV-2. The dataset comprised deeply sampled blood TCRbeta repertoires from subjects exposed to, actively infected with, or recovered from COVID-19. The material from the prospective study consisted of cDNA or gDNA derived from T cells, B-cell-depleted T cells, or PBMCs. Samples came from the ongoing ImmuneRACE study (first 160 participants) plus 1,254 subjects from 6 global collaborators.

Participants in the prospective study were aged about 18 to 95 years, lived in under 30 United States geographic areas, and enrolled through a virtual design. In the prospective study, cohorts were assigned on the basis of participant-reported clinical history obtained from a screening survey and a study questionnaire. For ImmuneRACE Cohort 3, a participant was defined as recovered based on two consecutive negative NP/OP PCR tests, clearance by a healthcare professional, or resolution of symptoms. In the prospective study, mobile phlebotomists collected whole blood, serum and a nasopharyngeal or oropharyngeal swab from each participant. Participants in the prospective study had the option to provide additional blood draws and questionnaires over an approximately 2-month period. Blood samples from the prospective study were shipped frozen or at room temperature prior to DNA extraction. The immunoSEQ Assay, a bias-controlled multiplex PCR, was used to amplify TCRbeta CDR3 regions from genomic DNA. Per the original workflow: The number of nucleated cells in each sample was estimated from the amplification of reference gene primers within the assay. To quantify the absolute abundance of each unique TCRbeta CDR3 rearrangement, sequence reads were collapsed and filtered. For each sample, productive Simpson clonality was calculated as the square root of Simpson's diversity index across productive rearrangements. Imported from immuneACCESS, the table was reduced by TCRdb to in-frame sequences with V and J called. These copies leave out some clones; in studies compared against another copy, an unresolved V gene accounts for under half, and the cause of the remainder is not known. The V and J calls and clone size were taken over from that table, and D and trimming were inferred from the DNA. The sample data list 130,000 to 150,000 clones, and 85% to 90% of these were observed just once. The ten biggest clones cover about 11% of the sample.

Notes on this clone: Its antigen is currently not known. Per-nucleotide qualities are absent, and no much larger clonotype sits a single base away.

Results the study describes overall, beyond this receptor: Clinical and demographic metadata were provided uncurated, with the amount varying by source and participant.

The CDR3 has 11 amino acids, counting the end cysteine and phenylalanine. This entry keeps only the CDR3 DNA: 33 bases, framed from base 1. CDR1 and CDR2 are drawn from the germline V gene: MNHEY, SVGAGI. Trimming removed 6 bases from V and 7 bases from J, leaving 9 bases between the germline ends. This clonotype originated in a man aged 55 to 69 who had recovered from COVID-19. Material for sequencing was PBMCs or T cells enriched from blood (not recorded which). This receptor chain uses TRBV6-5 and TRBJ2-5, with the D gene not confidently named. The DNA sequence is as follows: TGTGCCAGCAGGGAGTCCGGGACCCAGTACTTC. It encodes CASRESGTQYF.